One and the same sample provided the 22 T cell receptor beta chains below, sequenced in a study of T cell changes during pregnancy in multiple sclerosis. TCRdb's table, derived via immunoSEQ multiplex PCR, lists solely in-frame clones and lacks some. Of about 100,000 clones in the sample, 85% to 95% were seen once. The sequences come from peripheral blood, collected before pregnancy. Receptors originate from a female donor with multiple sclerosis, enrolled in a pregnancy study.

The chain has TRBV4-1 and TRBJ2-3, with TRBD2 matching over 7 bases. The V and J ends lost 4 bases and 4 bases, in that order; junction bases with no gene match: 8. Looked up from germline, CDR1 is MGHRA and CDR2 is YSYEKL. CDR3 length: 15 residues. The CDR3 bases are TGCGCCAGCAGCCGTGGGGCGGGAGAGGCAGATACGCAGTATTTT. This translates into CASSRGAGEADTQYF.

The rearrangement uses TRBV11-3 and TRBJ2-2; possible D gene TRBD1, 5 bases. V gave up 2 bases and J gave up 5 bases, with 9 bases separating them. There are 14 residues in the CDR3. Germline V lookup: CDR1 SGHNT, CDR2 YENEEA. This CDR3 reads CASSLRGRTGELFF. The CDR3, as DNA: TGTGCCAGCAGCTTAAGGGGCCGTACCGGGGAGCTGTTTTTT.

V is TRBV10-3 and J is TRBJ1-5, with D maybe TRBD1 (5 bases). This CDR3 comprises 18 residues. Trimming left V 2 bases short and J 6 bases short, with 23 bases between. Germline values: CDR1 ENHRY, CDR2 SYGVKD. This chain's CDR3 is CAISEGETARPTSQPQHF. The CDR3 DNA reads as TGTGCCATCAGTGAGGGCGAGACAGCGAGGCCCACGAGTCAGCCCCAGCATTTT.

The rearrangement links TRBV7-3 to TRBJ2-3; 7 nucleotides agree with TRBD2. The length of the CDR3 is 15 residues. V gave up 6 bases and J gave up 6 bases; unmatched junction bases: 12. Germline V gives CDR1 SGHTA, CDR2 FQGTGA. CDR3 nucleotide sequence: TGTGCCAGCAGTATGGGCGGGAGCGAGGGGGATACGCAGTATTTT. It is translated as CASSMGGSEGDTQYF.

This clone was picked up a small number of times. The chain combines TRBV30 with TRBJ1-3; a possible D gene is TRBD1 (6 bases). Trimming took 7 bases from V and 1 from J, leaving 11 bases between them. The CDR3 has 13 amino acids. CDR1 is GTSNPN, CDR2 SVGIG, per germline (reference sequence). The CDR3 coding sequence is TGTGCCTCCTCCGACAGGTCTGGAAACACCATATATTTT. Translation: CASSDRSGNTIYF.

The J gene is TRBJ2-5, the V gene TRBV11-2; TRBD1 agrees at 10 bases. Trimming cost V 5 bases and J 8 bases; bases outside gene matches: 8. The CDR3 extends over 14 amino acids. Germline CDR1 and CDR2: SGHAT and FQNNGV. The CDR3 is CASSRTGGEQTQYF. The CDR3 coding sequence is TGTGCCAGCAGCCGGACAGGGGGGGAACAAACCCAGTACTTC.

This clone was seen only once. V gene TRBV5-4 combines with J gene TRBJ2-2; D might be TRBD2 (6 bases). The V and J ends lost 2 bases and 2 bases respectively, with 13 bases between them. Germline lookup yields CDR1 SGHNT and CDR2 YYREEE (reference sequence). CDR3 length equals 16 residues. The CDR3 nucleotides are TGTGCCAGCAGCTTTAAGAGGGAGGTTAACACCGGGGAGCTGTTTTTT. Encoded protein: CASSFKREVNTGELFF. Full variable domain (missing parts from reference TRBV5-4 and TRBJ2-2): ETGVTQSPTHLIKTRGQQVTLRCSSQSGHNTVSWYQQALGQGPQFIFQYYREEENGRGNFPPRFSGLQFPNYSSELNVNALELDDSALYLCASSFKREVNTGELFFGEGSRLTVL.

The chain recombines TRBV7-2 with TRBJ2-5; perhaps TRBD2 as D (6 bases). The germline V gene encodes CDR1 SGHTA and CDR2 FQGNSA. The CDR3 totals 14 residues. Between the trimmed V and J ends, which lost 5 bases and 2 bases, there was a span of 12 bases. CDR3 sequence: CASSRSGNQETQYF. In nucleotides, the CDR3 is TGTGCCAGCAGCCGTAGCGGCAATCAAGAGACCCAGTACTTC. Filled out from reference TRBV7-2 and TRBJ2-5, the complete variable domain reads GAGVSQSPSNKVTEKGKDVELRCDPISGHTALYWYRQSLGQGLEFLIYFQGNSAPDKSGLPSDRFSAERTGGSVSTLTIQRTQQEDSAVYLCASSRSGNQETQYFGPGTRLLVL.

To note about this clone: This sample also contains other DNA sequences that code for the same CDR3. The rearrangement joins TRBV27 to TRBJ1-5; possible D gene TRBD1, 5 bases. This CDR3 is built from 13 residues. CDR1 is MNHEY and CDR2 is SMNVEV in the germline V gene (reference sequence). V was pared by 4 bases and J by 3 bases, with 7 bases between. This CDR3 reads CASSSGVNQPQHF. The CDR3 bases are TGTGCCAGCAGTTCGGGGGTCAATCAGCCCCAGCATTTT.

The chain combines TRBV10-3 with TRBJ2-1; the D gene is possibly TRBD2 (6 bases). Germline V CDR1 and CDR2: ENHRY, SYGVKD. This CDR3 comprises 13 residues. Trimming took off 3 bases at V and 9 bases at J, with 12 bases between the two ends. The CDR3 loop reads CAISDPRGGEQFF. Written as DNA, the CDR3 is TGTGCCATCAGTGACCCCCGGGGAGGTGAGCAGTTCTTC.

The chain has TRBV6-1 and TRBJ1-4, with TRBD1 identical over 9 bases. This CDR3 region has 16 residues. Germline V gene sequence: CDR1 MNHNS, CDR2 SASEGT. J lost 7 bases, V lost 2 bases, and 8 bases had no gene match. The CDR3 region is CASSEYPRQGGEKLFF. CDR3 bases: TGTGCCAGCAGTGAATACCCGAGACAGGGGGGTGAAAAACTGTTTTTT.

The V call is TRBV28, the J call TRBJ1-1, with 10 bases that match TRBD1. From germline, CDR1 is MDHEN and CDR2 SYDVKM. The CDR3 totals 15 residues. J was trimmed by 2 bases and V by 5 bases; bases with no gene match: 5. The chain's CDR3 is CASSPRDRGNTEAFF. For the CDR3, the DNA is TGTGCCAGCAGTCCCCGGGACAGGGGCAACACTGAAGCTTTCTTT.

Here the CDR3 DNA reads TGTGCCAGCAGTGGACAGGGGGCGGGCTCTGAAGCTTTCTTT. Residues: CASSGQGAGSEAFF. The genes are TRBV2 and TRBJ1-1; 10 bases line up with TRBD1. With 4 bases clipped from V and 6 bases from J, the junction kept 5 bases outside the gene matches. The CDR3 loop spans 14 amino acids. Germline assignment: CDR1 SNHLY and CDR2 FYNNEI.

The V call is TRBV7-6, the J call TRBJ2-3; 9 nucleotides agree with TRBD2. Germline V lookup: CDR1 SGHVS, CDR2 FNYEAQ. The CDR3 is made up of 15 amino acids. The J segment lost 5 bases and the V segment lost 5 bases, leaving 8 bases of the junction unmatched. CDR3 DNA: TGTGCCAGCAGCCTACTAGCGGGCGTGGGAGATACGCAGTATTTT. It codes for CASSLLAGVGDTQYF. The whole variable domain, remainder taken from reference TRBV7-6 and TRBJ2-3, is GAGVSQSPRYKVTKRGQDVALRCDPISGHVSLYWYRQALGQGPEFLTYFNYEAQQDKSGLPNDRFSAERPEGSISTLTIQRTEQRDSAMYRCASSLLAGVGDTQYFGPGTRLTVL.

The rearrangement joins TRBV2 to TRBJ2-1; 10 bases line up with TRBD2. CDR1 and CDR2 from the germline V gene are SNHLY and FYNNEI. The CDR3 has 19 amino acids. The V and J ends lost 6 bases and 1 base, in that order; junction bases with no gene match: 15. CDR3 region: CASSPGPAGGPRSYNEQFF. In DNA form, the CDR3 reads TGTGCCAGCAGCCCAGGGCCAGCGGGAGGGCCTAGGTCCTACAATGAGCAGTTCTTC.

V is TRBV23-1 and J is TRBJ2-1, with TRBD2 matching 10 bases. TRBV23-1 is filed as an ORF, its function uncertain. V was clipped by 0 bases and J by 5 bases; unmatched bases: 10. The CDR3 is made up of 18 amino acids. This CDR3 reads CASSQSSASGRSDNEQFF. CDR3 sequence (DNA): TGCGCCAGCAGTCAATCGTCGGCTAGCGGGAGATCTGACAATGAGCAGTTCTTC.

This clone was observed once. The V and J genes are TRBV4-2 and TRBJ2-3, with 8 positions matching TRBD2. Germline V lookup: CDR1 LGHNA, CDR2 YNFKEQ. This CDR3 comprises 15 residues. Trimming removed 4 bases from V and 6 bases from J; junction bases left unmatched: 9. The CDR3, as DNA: TGTGCCAGCAGCCTAGGACTAGCCCCTGCTGATACGCAGTATTTT. Amino acids: CASSLGLAPADTQYF.

The gene calls are TRBV6-6 and TRBJ1-3; 8 nucleotides align to TRBD1. The length of the CDR3 is 15 residues. The V and J ends lost 6 bases and 2 bases, in that order; junction bases with no gene match: 6. Germline values: CDR1 MNHNY, CDR2 SVGAGI (reference sequence). The CDR3 nucleotides read TGTGCCAGCAGCTTGGACAGGGTGCCTGGAAACACCATATATTTT. This gives the protein CASSLDRVPGNTIYF.

The sample holds one count of this clone. This rearrangement joins TRBV10-3 to TRBJ1-5; 7 bases map to TRBD1. The CDR3 is made up of 15 amino acids. Germline lookup yields CDR1 ENHRY and CDR2 SYGVKD. J was trimmed by 5 bases and V by 5 bases; bases with no gene match: 9. The CDR3 region has the DNA TGTGCCATCAGTAAAGGGACAGATGAATATCAGCCCCAGCATTTT. This gives the protein CAISKGTDEYQPQHF.

The gene calls are TRBV5-1 and TRBJ2-3; D perhaps matches TRBD1 (5 bases). Per germline, CDR1 SGHRS and CDR2 YFSETQ. This CDR3 is built from 15 residues. Trimming removed 6 bases from V and 6 bases from J, with 20 bases in between. The CDR3 sequence: CASTPSDGSGDTQYF. CDR3 coding DNA: TGCGCCAGCACCCCCTCGGACGGTTCAGGGGATACGCAGTATTTT.

This chain connects TRBV10-3 to TRBJ2-7; D perhaps matches TRBD1 (6 bases). The CDR3 loop spans 15 amino acids. Germline lookup yields CDR1 ENHRY and CDR2 SYGVKD. V was shortened by 6 bases and J by 4 bases, with 19 bases between the two germline ends. The CDR3 nucleotides read TGTGCCATCAGAATAAAGAAAAATCAGGGGTACGAGCAGTACTTC. Its translation is CAIRIKKNQGYEQYF.

The V call is TRBV6-6, the J call TRBJ1-5; 8 positions match TRBD1. The CDR3 extends over 16 amino acids. Per germline, CDR1 MNHNY and CDR2 SVGAGI (reference sequence). Germline trimming cut 6 bases from V and 2 bases from J; bases unmatched to any gene: 9. The CDR3 DNA reads as TGTGCCAGCAGCGAACAGCGGGGACAGGGCAATCAGCCCCAGCATTTT. Its translation is CASSEQRGQGNQPQHF.